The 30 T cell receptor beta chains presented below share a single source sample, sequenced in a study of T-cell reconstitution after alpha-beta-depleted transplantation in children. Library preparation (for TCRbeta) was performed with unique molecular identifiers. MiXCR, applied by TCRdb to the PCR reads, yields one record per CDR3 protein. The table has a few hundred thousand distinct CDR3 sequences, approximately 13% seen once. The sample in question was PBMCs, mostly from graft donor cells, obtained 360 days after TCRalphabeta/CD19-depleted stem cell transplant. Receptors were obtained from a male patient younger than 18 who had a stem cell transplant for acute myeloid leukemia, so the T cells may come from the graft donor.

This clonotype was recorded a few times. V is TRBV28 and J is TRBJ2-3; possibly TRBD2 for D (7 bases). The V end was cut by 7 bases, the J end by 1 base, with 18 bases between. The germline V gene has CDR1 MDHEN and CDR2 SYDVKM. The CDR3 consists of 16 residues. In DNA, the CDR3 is TGTGCCAGCACCCAATGGGCGGGGGCCGGCACAGATACGCAGTATTTT. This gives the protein CASTQWAGAGTDTQYF.

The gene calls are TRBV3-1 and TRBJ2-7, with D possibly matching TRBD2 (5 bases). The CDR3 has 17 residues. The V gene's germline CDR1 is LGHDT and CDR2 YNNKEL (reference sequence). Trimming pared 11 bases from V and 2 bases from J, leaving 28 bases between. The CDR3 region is CAFSHRTVGRGPYEQYF. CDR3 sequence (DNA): TGTGCCTTCAGCCACCGTACCGTAGGGAGAGGTCCCTACGAGCAGTACTTC.

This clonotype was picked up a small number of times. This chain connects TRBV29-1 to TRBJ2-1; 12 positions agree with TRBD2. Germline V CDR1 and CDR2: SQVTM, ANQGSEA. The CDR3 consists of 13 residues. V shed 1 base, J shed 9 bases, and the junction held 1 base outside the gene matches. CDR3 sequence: CSVEGLAGVEQFF. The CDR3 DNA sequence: TGCAGCGTTGAAGGACTAGCGGGAGTTGAGCAGTTCTTC.

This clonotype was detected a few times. CDR3 residues: CASSPVNSYGYTF. The CDR3 DNA reads TGTGCCAGCTCACCTGTGAATTCCTATGGCTACACCTTC. This chain connects TRBV18 to TRBJ1-2; D gene ambiguous. Trimming removed 3 bases from V and 4 bases from J, with 9 bases in between. The germline gives CDR1 KGHSH, CDR2 LQKENI. The CDR3 extends over 13 amino acids.

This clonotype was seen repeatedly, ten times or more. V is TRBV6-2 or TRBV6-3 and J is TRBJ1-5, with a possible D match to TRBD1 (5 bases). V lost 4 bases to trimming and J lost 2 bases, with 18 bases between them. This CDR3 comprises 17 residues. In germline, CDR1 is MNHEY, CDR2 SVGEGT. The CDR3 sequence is CASSSPGGGPGNQPQHF. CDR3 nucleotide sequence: TGTGCCAGCAGTTCCCCGGGGGGAGGACCTGGCAATCAGCCCCAGCATTTT.

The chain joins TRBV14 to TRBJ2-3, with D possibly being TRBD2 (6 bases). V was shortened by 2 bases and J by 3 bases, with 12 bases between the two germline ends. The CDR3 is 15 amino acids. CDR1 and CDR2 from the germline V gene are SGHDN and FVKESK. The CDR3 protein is CASSQLEGRTDTQYF. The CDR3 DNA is TGTGCCAGCAGCCAACTGGAGGGGAGGACAGATACGCAGTATTTT.

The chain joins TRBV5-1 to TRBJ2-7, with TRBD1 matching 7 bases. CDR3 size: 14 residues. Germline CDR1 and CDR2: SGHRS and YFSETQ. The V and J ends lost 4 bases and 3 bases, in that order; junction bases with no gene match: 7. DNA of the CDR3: TGCGCCAGCAGCAGAGCAGGGGGTGGCTACGAGCAGTACTTC. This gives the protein CASSRAGGGYEQYF.

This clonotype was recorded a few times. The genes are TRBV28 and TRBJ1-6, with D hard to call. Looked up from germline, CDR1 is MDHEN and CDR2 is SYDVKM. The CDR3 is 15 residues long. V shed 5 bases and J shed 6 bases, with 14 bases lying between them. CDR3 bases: TGTGCCAGCAGTGTCTCGCCACATGGTAATTCACCCCTCCACTTT. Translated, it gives CASSVSPHGNSPLHF.

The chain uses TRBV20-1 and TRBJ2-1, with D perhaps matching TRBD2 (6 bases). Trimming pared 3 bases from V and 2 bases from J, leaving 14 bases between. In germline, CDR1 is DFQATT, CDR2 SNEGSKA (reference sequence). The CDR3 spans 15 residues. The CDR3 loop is CSASGRRGPYNEQFF. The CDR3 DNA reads TGCAGTGCTAGTGGGCGGCGGGGCCCCTACAATGAGCAGTTCTTC.

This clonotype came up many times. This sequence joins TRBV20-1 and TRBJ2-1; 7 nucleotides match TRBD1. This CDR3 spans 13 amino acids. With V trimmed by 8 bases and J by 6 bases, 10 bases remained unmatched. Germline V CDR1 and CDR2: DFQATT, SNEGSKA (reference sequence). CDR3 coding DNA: TGCAGTCACATGGACAGGCTCCTCAATGAGCAGTTCTTC. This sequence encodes CSHMDRLLNEQFF.

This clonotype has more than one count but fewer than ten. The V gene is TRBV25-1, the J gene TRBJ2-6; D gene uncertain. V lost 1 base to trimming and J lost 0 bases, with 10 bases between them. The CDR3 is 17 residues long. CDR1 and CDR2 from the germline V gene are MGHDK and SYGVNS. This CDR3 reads CASSEWNGLSGANVLTF. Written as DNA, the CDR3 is TGTGCCAGCAGTGAATGGAACGGGCTCTCTGGGGCCAACGTCCTGACTTTC.

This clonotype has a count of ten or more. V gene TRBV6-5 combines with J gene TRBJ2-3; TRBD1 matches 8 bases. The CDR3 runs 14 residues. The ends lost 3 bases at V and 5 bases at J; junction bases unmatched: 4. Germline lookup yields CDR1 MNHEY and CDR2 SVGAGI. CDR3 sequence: CASSYTGGLDTQYF. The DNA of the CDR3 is TGTGCCAGCAGTTATACAGGGGGTCTAGATACGCAGTATTTT.

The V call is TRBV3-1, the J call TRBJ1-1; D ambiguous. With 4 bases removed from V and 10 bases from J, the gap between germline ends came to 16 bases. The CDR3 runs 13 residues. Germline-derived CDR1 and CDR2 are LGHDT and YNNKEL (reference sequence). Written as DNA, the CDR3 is TGTGCCAGCAGCCGAACTGAAACCAGCCGAGCTTTCTTT. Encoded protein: CASSRTETSRAFF.

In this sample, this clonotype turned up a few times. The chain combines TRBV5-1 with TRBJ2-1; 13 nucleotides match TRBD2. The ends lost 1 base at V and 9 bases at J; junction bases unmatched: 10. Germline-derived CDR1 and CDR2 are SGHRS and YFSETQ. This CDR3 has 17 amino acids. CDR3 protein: CASSLTSGRVVIGEQFF. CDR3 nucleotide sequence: TGCGCCAGCAGCTTGACTAGCGGGAGGGTGGTTATAGGTGAGCAGTTCTTC.

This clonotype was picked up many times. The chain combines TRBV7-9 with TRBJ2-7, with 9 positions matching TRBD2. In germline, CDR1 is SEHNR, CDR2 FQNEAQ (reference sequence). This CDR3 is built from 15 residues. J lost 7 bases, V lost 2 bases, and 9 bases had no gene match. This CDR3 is CASSLQLAGGREQYF. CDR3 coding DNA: TGTGCCAGCAGCTTACAACTAGCGGGTGGGCGAGAGCAGTACTTC.

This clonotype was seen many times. Here the CDR3 reads CSATLGRTSGTYEQYF. The DNA for the CDR3 is TGCAGTGCTACGTTGGGACGGACCAGCGGGACCTACGAGCAGTACTTC. The chain couples TRBV20-1 to TRBJ2-7; 7 nucleotides align to TRBD2. Germline V gene sequence: CDR1 DFQATT, CDR2 SNEGSKA (reference sequence). V gave up 4 bases and J gave up 2 bases; unmatched junction bases: 14. The CDR3 consists of 16 residues.

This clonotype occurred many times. This CDR3 reads CASSLVPDTQYF. The CDR3 DNA reads as TGTGCCAGCAGTTTAGTCCCCGATACGCAGTATTTT. The V call is TRBV12-3 or TRBV12-4, the J call TRBJ2-3, with D unresolved. V lost 1 base and J lost 6, with 5 bases in between. The CDR3 contains 12 residues.

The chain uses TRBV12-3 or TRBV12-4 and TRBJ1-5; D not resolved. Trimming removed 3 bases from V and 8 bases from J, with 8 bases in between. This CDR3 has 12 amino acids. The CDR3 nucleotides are TGTGCCAGCAGTTTTCTGGTGGAGCCCCAGCATTTT. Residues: CASSFLVEPQHF.

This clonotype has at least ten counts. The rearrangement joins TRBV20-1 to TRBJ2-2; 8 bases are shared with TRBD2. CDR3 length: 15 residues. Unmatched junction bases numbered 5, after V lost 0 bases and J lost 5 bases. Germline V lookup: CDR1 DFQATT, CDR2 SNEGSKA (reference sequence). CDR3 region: CSARDPGGPTGELFF. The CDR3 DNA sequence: TGCAGTGCTAGAGACCCGGGAGGGCCAACCGGGGAGCTGTTTTTT.

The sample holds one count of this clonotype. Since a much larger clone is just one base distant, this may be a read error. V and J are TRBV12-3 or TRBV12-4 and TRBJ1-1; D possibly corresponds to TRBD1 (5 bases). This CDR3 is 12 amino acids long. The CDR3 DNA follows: TGTGCCAGCGGGAAGGGGATCACTGAACCTTTCTTT. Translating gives CASGKGITEPFF.

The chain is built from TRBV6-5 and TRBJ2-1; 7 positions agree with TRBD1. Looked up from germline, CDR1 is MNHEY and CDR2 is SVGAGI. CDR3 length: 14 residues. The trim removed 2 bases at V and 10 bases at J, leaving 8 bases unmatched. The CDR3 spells CASSYGTVGMEQFF. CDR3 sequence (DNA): TGTGCCAGCAGTTACGGGACAGTGGGTATGGAGCAGTTCTTC.

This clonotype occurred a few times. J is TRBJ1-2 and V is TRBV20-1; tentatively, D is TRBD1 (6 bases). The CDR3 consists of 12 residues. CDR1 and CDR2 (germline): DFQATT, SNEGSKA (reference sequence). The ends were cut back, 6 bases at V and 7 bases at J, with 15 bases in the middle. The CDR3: CSAGAEGGGYTF. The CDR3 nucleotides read TGCAGTGCCGGAGCCGAGGGGGGTGGCTACACCTTC.

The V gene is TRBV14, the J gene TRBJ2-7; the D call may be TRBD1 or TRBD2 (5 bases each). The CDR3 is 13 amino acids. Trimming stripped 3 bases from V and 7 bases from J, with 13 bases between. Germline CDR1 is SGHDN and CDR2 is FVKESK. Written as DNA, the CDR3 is TGTGCCAGCAGCCAGGGGGTGCGGAGGGAGCAGTACTTC. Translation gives CASSQGVRREQYF.

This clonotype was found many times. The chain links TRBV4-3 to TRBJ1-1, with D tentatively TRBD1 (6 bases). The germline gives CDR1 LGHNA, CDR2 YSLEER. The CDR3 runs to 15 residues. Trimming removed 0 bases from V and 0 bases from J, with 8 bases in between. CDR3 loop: CASSQDRGLNTEAFF. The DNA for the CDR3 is TGCGCCAGCAGCCAAGACAGGGGCCTGAACACTGAAGCTTTCTTT.

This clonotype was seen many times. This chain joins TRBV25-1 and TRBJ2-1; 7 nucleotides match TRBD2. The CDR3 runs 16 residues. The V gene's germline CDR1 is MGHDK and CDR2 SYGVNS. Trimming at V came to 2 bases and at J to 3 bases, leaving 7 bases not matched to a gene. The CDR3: CASSEIRLADYNEQFF. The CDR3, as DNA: TGTGCCAGCAGTGAAATTAGGCTAGCGGACTACAATGAGCAGTTCTTC.

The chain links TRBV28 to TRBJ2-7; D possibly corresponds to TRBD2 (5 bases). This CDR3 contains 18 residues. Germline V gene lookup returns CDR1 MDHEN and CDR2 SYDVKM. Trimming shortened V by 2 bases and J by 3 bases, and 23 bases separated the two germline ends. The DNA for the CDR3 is TGTGCCAGCAGTTTAAGGGTCCCTGGAGTGCGGGCGGACTACGAGCAGTACTTC. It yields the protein CASSLRVPGVRADYEQYF.

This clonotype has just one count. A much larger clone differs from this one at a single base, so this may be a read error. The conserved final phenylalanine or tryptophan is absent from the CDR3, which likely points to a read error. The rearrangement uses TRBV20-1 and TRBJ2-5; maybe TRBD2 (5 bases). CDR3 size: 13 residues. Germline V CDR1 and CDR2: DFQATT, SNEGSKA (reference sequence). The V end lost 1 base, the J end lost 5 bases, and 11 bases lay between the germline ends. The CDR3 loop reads CSARGVGVETQYY. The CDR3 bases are TGCAGTGCTAGAGGAGTCGGGGTTGAGACCCAGTACTAC.

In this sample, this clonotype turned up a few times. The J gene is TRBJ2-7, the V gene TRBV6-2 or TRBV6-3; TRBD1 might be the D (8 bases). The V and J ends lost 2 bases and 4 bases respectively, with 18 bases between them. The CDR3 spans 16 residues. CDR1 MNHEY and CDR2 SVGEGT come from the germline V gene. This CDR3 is CASSYDAYRGGYEQYF. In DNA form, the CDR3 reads TGTGCCAGCAGTTACGACGCGTACAGGGGGGGTTACGAGCAGTACTTC.

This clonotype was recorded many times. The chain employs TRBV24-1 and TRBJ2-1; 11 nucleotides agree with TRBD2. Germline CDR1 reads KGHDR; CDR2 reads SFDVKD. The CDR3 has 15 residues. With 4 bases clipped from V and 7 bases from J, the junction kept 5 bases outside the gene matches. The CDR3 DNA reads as TGTGCCACCAGTGACACGGGACTAGCGGTTAATGAGCAGTTCTTC. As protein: CATSDTGLAVNEQFF.

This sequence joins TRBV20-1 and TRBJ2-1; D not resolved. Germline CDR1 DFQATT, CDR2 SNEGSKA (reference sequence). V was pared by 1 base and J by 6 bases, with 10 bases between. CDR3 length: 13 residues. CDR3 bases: TGCAGTGCTAGAGTGAACGTCGGCAATGAGCAGTTCTTC. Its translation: CSARVNVGNEQFF.